This TCR beta chain was recorded in a study of high-grade serous ovarian cancer treatment subgroups. Study background: Mean per sample: about 14,000 reads, 6,500 to 9,000 unique TCR beta rearrangements.

Study conclusions and caveats: Bulk tumor TCR sequencing gave no spatial information. Only CDR3 was analyzed; CDR1 and CDR2 were not.

Losses at the gene ends were 0 bases for V and 10 bases for J; bases not matched to a gene: 11. Germline CDR1 reads SGDLS; CDR2 reads YYNGEE. CDR3 size: 16 residues. As to this clone: Its cognate antigen is unknown.

The tumor samples were collected prior to definitive surgery or chemotherapy. TCRdb keeps only in-frame clones here, not all; method: immunoSEQ multiplex PCR. Found here are several thousand clones, roughly two thirds of them singletons; the top ten hold 9.3%. Input material: tumor tissue. The origin of this receptor is a human donor with high-grade serous ovarian cancer. The chain has TRBV9 and TRBJ2-1; 9 bases are shared with TRBD2. The CDR3 sequence is CASSVGISGSVVEQFF. CDR3 nucleotides: TGTGCCAGCAGCGTAGGAATTAGCGGGAGTGTCGTCGAGCAGTTCTTC.